A single sample is the source of the 16 T cell receptor beta chains below, sequenced in a study of blood T cell repertoires in COVID-19 (dated by TCRdb to about 2020). The library was produced with the immunoSEQ multiplex PCR assay. Entries here come from immuneACCESS through TCRdb and include only in-frame sequences with V and J called. Some clones fail to appear in such tables; in the studies checked, an unresolved V gene covers under half of the shortfall, and the cause of the remainder is unknown. The sample table lists fewer than 85,000 clones, around 80% of them with a count of one. Around a fifth of the sample belongs to the ten largest clones. The material sequenced was peripheral blood. Receptor source: a human donor in a cohort sampled during active COVID-19.

The chain has TRBV6-5 and TRBJ1-1, with 10 positions matching TRBD1. Germline V gene data show CDR1 as MNHEY and CDR2 as SVGAGI. This CDR3 is built from 12 residues. The junction had 2 bases not matched to a gene; V was cut back by 7 bases and J by 6 bases. Written as DNA, the CDR3 is TGTGCCAGCATGGGGACAGGGGCTGAAGCTTTCTTT. Encoded protein: CASMGTGAEAFF.

The V call is TRBV6-5, the J call TRBJ2-1; 10 bases are a match to TRBD1. After removal of 4 bases from V and 5 bases from J, the junction contained 8 bases not matched to a gene. CDR1 MNHEY and CDR2 SVGAGI come from the germline V gene. The CDR3 consists of 16 residues. CDR3 nucleotide sequence: TGTGCCAGCAGTTGGAGACAGGGGGCGATAAACAATGAGCAGTTCTTC. Translated, it gives CASSWRQGAINNEQFF.

The CDR3 DNA reads TGTGCCAGCAGCCAGGGACTAGCCTACGAGCAGTACTTC. This codes for CASSQGLAYEQYF. This chain joins TRBV4-2 and TRBJ2-7, with 8 bases fitting TRBD2. Germline V gene lookup returns CDR1 LGHNA and CDR2 YNFKEQ. There are 13 residues in the CDR3. The V segment lost 3 bases and the J segment 2 bases; nucleotides outside the gene matches: 0.

The V gene is TRBV5-4, the J gene TRBJ2-1, with D possibly being TRBD2 (6 bases). This CDR3 comprises 14 residues. V was cut by 7 bases and J by 0 bases, with 11 bases left in between. Germline CDR1 is SGHNT and CDR2 is YYREEE (reference sequence). The CDR3: CASRRDSSYNEQFF. The DNA for the CDR3 is TGTGCCAGCCGGAGGGATAGCTCCTACAATGAGCAGTTCTTC.

The sample holds one count of this clone. The CDR3 DNA is TGTGCCAGCAGAGAACAGGGGAGCACTGAAGCTTTCTTT. As protein: CASREQGSTEAFF. V usage is TRBV11-2 and J usage is TRBJ1-1, with TRBD1 identical over 7 bases. V was clipped by 6 bases and J by 4 bases; unmatched bases: 5. The CDR3 runs 13 residues. The germline V gene has CDR1 SGHAT and CDR2 FQNNGV. Together with reference TRBV11-2 and TRBJ1-1, the CDR3 gives the full variable domain: EAGVAQSPRYKIIEKRQSVAFWCNPISGHATLYWYQQILGQGPKLLIQFQNNGVVDDSQLPKDRFSAERLKGVDSTLKIQPAKLEDSAVYLCASREQGSTEAFFGQGTRLTVV.

This sequence joins TRBV28 and TRBJ1-5; tentative D call: TRBD1 (6 bases). The CDR3 is 15 residues long. Germline CDR1 reads MDHEN; CDR2 reads SYDVKM. Trimming removed 6 bases from V and 2 bases from J, with 14 bases in between. The CDR3 DNA reads as TGTGCCAGCAGGGTACAGGGTGAGGGCAATCAGCCCCAGCATTTT. This translates into CASRVQGEGNQPQHF.

The chain uses TRBV7-9 and TRBJ2-2; D is ambiguous. Per the germline V gene, CDR1 is SEHNR and CDR2 is FQNEAQ (reference sequence). This CDR3 comprises 16 residues. V lost 7 bases and J lost 0, with 15 bases in between. CDR3 protein: CASTKGAITNTGELFF. CDR3 sequence (DNA): TGTGCCAGCACCAAAGGCGCGATAACGAACACCGGGGAGCTGTTTTTT.

This chain links TRBV30 with TRBJ2-3, with D possibly matching TRBD2 (7 bases). The V end lost 2 bases, the J end lost 3 bases, and 21 bases lay between the germline ends. The CDR3 covers 17 residues. From germline, CDR1 is GTSNPN and CDR2 SVGIG (reference sequence). CDR3 sequence: CAWSPPTGRGLTDTQYF. CDR3 nucleotides: TGTGCCTGGAGTCCACCCACCGGGCGGGGGCTAACAGATACGCAGTATTTT. Full variable domain (outside the CDR3, taken from reference TRBV30 and TRBJ2-3): SQTIHQWPATLVQPVGSPLSLECTVEGTSNPNLYWYRQAAGRGLQLLFYSVGIGQISSEVPQNLSASRPQDRQFILSSKKLLLSDSGFYLCAWSPPTGRGLTDTQYFGPGTRLTVL.

V is TRBV28 and J is TRBJ1-4; D is possibly TRBD1 (6 bases). Per germline, CDR1 MDHEN and CDR2 SYDVKM. V lost 4 bases, J lost 4 bases, and 13 bases lay in between. The CDR3 consists of 15 residues. CDR3 in DNA: TGTGCCAGCAGTTCAACAGGGCTGGGTAATGAAAAACTGTTTTTT. This sequence encodes CASSSTGLGNEKLFF.

The chain is built from TRBV5-1 and TRBJ2-7; no definite D call. This CDR3 spans 13 amino acids. Per the germline V gene, CDR1 is SGHRS and CDR2 is YFSETQ. The V and J ends lost 1 base and 0 bases respectively, with 5 bases between them. DNA of the CDR3: TGCGCCAGCAGCTTGCCCAGCTCCTACGAGCAGTACTTC. It specifies CASSLPSSYEQYF.

V gene TRBV28 combines with J gene TRBJ2-1, with D maybe TRBD1 (6 bases). The CDR3 is 14 amino acids. Per germline, CDR1 MDHEN and CDR2 SYDVKM. V gave up 6 bases and J gave up 6 bases, with 15 bases separating them. CDR3 loop: CASRPTTGSNEQFF. CDR3 in DNA: TGTGCCAGCAGGCCAACCACAGGGTCCAATGAGCAGTTCTTC. The entire variable domain, with the rest obtained from reference TRBV28 and TRBJ2-1, is as follows: DVKVTQSSRYLVKRTGEKVFLECVQDMDHENMFWYRQDPGLGLRLIYFSYDVKMKEKGDIPEGYSVSREKKERFSLILESASTNQTSMYLCASRPTTGSNEQFFGPGTRLTVL.

As DNA, the CDR3 is TGCGCCAGCAGCTTGGGGGACAGGATTGGAAACACCATATATTTT. It specifies CASSLGDRIGNTIYF. V usage is TRBV5-1 and J usage is TRBJ1-3; TRBD1 matches at 8 bases. This CDR3 has 15 amino acids. Germline V CDR1 and CDR2: SGHRS, YFSETQ. V lost 0 bases, J lost 3 bases, and 2 bases stayed unmatched. The complete variable domain, with remaining parts taken from reference TRBV5-1 and TRBJ1-3, reads KAGVTQTPRYLIKTRGQQVTLSCSPISGHRSVSWYQQTPGQGLQFLFEYFSETQRNKGNFPGRFSGRQFSNSRSEMNVSTLELGDSALYLCASSLGDRIGNTIYFGEGSWLTVV.

The chain couples TRBV5-6 to TRBJ1-3, with TRBD1 matching over 11 bases. The V and J ends lost 3 bases and 0 bases, in that order; junction bases with no gene match: 11. The CDR3 has 19 residues. Germline assignment: CDR1 SGHDT and CDR2 YYEEEE. The CDR3 sequence is CASSSRDRGRENSGNTIYF. CDR3 nucleotide sequence: TGTGCCAGCAGCTCCCGGGACAGGGGGAGAGAGAACTCTGGAAACACCATATATTTT.

This chain connects TRBV5-4 to TRBJ2-2, with 8 bases that match TRBD2. V was pared by 4 bases and J by 7 bases, with 6 bases of the junction left unmatched. Germline CDR1 SGHNT, CDR2 YYREEE (reference sequence). CDR3 length: 14 residues. CDR3 DNA: TGTGCCAGCAGCCCCGGGGGGGGGATCGGGGAGCTGTTTTTT. Amino acid sequence: CASSPGGGIGELFF.

The V and J genes are TRBV19 and TRBJ1-6; a possible D gene is TRBD1 (5 bases). The CDR3 is 17 amino acids. Trimming removed 0 bases from V and 5 bases from J, with 14 bases in between. CDR1 is LNHDA and CDR2 is SQIVND in the germline V gene (reference sequence). In DNA form, the CDR3 reads TGTGCCAGTAGTATAGATGAGGAGGGGCACGATAATTCACCCCTCCACTTT. It encodes CASSIDEEGHDNSPLHF.

The chain uses TRBV19 and TRBJ2-3; 12 nucleotides agree with TRBD2. CDR1 is LNHDA, CDR2 SQIVND, per germline (reference sequence). This CDR3 has 17 residues. V was pared by 3 bases and J by 3 bases, with 7 bases of the junction left unmatched. The CDR3 DNA reads TGTGCCAGTAGTATGGGCTTGACTAGCGGGGGAACAGATACGCAGTATTTT. This translates into CASSMGLTSGGTDTQYF.